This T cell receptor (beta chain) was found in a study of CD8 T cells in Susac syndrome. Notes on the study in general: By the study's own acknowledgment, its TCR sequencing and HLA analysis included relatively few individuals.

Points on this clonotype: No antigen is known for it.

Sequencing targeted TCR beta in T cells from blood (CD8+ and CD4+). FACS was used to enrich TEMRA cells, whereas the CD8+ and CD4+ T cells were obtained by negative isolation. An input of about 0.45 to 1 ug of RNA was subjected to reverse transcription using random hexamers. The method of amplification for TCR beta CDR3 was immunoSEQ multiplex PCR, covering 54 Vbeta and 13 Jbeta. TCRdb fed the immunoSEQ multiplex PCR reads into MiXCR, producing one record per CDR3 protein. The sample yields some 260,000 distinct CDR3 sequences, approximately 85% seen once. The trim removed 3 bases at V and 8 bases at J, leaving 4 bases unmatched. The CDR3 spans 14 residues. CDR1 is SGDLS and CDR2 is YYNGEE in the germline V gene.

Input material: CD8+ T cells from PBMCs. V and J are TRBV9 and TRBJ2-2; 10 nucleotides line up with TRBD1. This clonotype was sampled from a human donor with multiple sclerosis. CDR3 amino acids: CASSAGQGSGELFF. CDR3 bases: TGTGCCAGCAGCGCGGGACAGGGGTCGGGGGAGCTGTTTTTT.